Here is one T cell receptor (beta chain) with its context. Germline loops: CDR1 SGHAT, CDR2 FQNNGV. The CDR3 totals 15 residues. V lost 1 base and J lost 8, with 14 bases in between. Sequencing was performed with immunoSEQ multiplex PCR; in TCRdb, only in-frame clones are kept and a portion is missing. The data hold 45,000 to 60,000 clones, with over 85% observed a single time. This record belongs to a study of T cell changes during pregnancy in multiple sclerosis. The specimen comprised CD8+ T cells from peripheral blood mononuclear cells, sampled before pregnancy. The receptor was derived from a female donor with multiple sclerosis, enrolled in a pregnancy study. The chain has TRBV11-2 and TRBJ1-4; the D is unclear. DNA for the CDR3: TGTGCCAGCAGCTTAGGCCCGGACTTGGAGGAAAAACTGTTTTTT. It translates to CASSLGPDLEEKLFF.